These T cell receptor beta chains were read from a single sample in a study of T cell responses to AZD1222 COVID-19 vaccine. Measured with immunoSEQ multiplex PCR; TCRdb has only the in-frame clones, and not every one. The sample has about 120,000 clones; under 95% are singletons. Material: peripheral blood, obtained 28 days after the second AZD1222 dose. The receptors come from an adult who received the AZD1222 COVID-19 vaccine. CDR3s include the opening cysteine and the closing phenylalanine or tryptophan. Fields, in order: D gene, V gene, clone size, J gene, CDR3 protein, CDR3 DNA. A D gene is named only where the DNA matches it firmly. The size field is filled for only some rows; it gives once, few, many or a size class.

d_gene: -; v_gene: TRBV6-1; abundance: -; j_gene: TRBJ2-3; CDR3aa: CASSEALGSTDTQYF; CDR3nt: TGTGCCAGCAGTGAGGCCCTAGGAAGCACAGATACGCAGTATTTT
d_gene: -; v_gene: TRBV7-2; abundance: -; j_gene: TRBJ1-1; CDR3aa: CASSSKMNTEAFF; CDR3nt: TGTGCTAGCAGCAGCAAGATGAACACTGAAGCTTTCTTT
d_gene: -; v_gene: TRBV5-1; abundance: -; j_gene: TRBJ2-1; CDR3aa: CASSLGTSGEQFF; CDR3nt: TGCGCCAGCAGCTTGGGCACCTCGGGGGAGCAGTTCTTC
d_gene: -; v_gene: TRBV27; abundance: -; j_gene: TRBJ1-1; CDR3aa: CASSSLTVGAEAFF; CDR3nt: TGTGCCAGCAGTTCCCTGACAGTAGGGGCCGAAGCTTTCTTT
d_gene: -; v_gene: TRBV30; abundance: once; j_gene: TRBJ2-5; CDR3aa: CAWSPHPVGTQYF; CDR3nt: TGTGCCTGGAGTCCACATCCCGTAGGGACCCAGTACTTC
d_gene: TRBD1; v_gene: TRBV7-9; abundance: -; j_gene: TRBJ2-7; CDR3aa: CASSLEQGAGHEQYF; CDR3nt: TGTGCCAGCAGCTTAGAACAGGGGGCCGGGCACGAGCAGTACTTC
d_gene: -; v_gene: TRBV6-2/TRBV6-3; abundance: -; j_gene: TRBJ1-5; CDR3aa: CASSNPNQPQHF; CDR3nt: TGTGCCAGCAGTAACCCCAATCAGCCCCAGCATTTT
d_gene: -; v_gene: TRBV10-1; abundance: -; j_gene: TRBJ2-7; CDR3aa: CASSESGRVLQYF; CDR3nt: TGCGCCAGCAGTGAGTCGGGCAGGGTTTTGCAGTACTTC
d_gene: TRBD1; v_gene: TRBV4-3; abundance: -; j_gene: TRBJ1-2; CDR3aa: CASSQESGTGVGYTF; CDR3nt: TGCGCCAGCAGCCAAGAATCGGGGACAGGGGTTGGCTACACCTTC
d_gene: TRBD1; v_gene: TRBV7-9; abundance: -; j_gene: TRBJ1-1; CDR3aa: CASSRGQGGTEAFF; CDR3nt: TGTGCCAGCAGCAGGGGACAGGGGGGAACTGAAGCTTTCTTT
d_gene: -; v_gene: TRBV19; abundance: once; j_gene: TRBJ2-1; CDR3aa: CASSIVSAFGAGFSNEQFF; CDR3nt: TGTGCCAGTAGTATAGTAAGTGCTTTTGGGGCAGGGTTTAGTAATGAGCAGTTCTTC
d_gene: -; v_gene: TRBV7-9; abundance: -; j_gene: TRBJ2-6; CDR3aa: CASSLETGQESGANVLTF; CDR3nt: TGTGCCAGCAGCTTAGAGACGGGGCAGGAATCTGGGGCCAACGTCCTGACTTTC
d_gene: TRBD1; v_gene: TRBV18; abundance: -; j_gene: TRBJ2-5; CDR3aa: CASSPDRGLQETQYF; CDR3nt: TGTGCCAGCTCACCGGACAGGGGGTTACAAGAGACCCAGTACTTC
d_gene: TRBD2; v_gene: TRBV9; abundance: -; j_gene: TRBJ2-5; CDR3aa: CASSVDWTSGQETQYF; CDR3nt: TGTGCCAGCAGCGTAGACTGGACTAGCGGCCAAGAGACCCAGTACTTC
d_gene: -; v_gene: TRBV4-1; abundance: -; j_gene: TRBJ1-4; CDR3aa: CASSQARPGEEKLFF; CDR3nt: TGCGCCAGCAGCCAAGCACGGCCAGGCGAGGAAAAACTGTTTTTT
d_gene: -; v_gene: TRBV18; abundance: -; j_gene: TRBJ1-1; CDR3aa: CASSPVENTEAFF; CDR3nt: TGTGCCAGCTCACCAGTAGAGAACACTGAAGCTTTCTTT
d_gene: TRBD1; v_gene: TRBV5-4; abundance: -; j_gene: TRBJ2-5; CDR3aa: CASSQRGQEAETQYF; CDR3nt: TGTGCCAGCAGCCAACGCGGACAGGAGGCGGAGACCCAGTACTTC